One sample yielded the 27 T cell receptor beta chains listed below, sequenced in a study of blood T cell repertoires in COVID-19 (dated by TCRdb to the early 2020s). The receptor library was made with the immunoSEQ multiplex PCR assay. Drawn from immuneACCESS, this table holds only the in-frame rearrangements with V and J called that TCRdb kept. Clones are partly lost; checked studies trace under half to an unresolved V gene and leave the rest unexplained. The sample table records over 200,000 clones; 80% to 90% of these occur just once. The ten largest clones capture 2% to 3% of the sample. The sequencing sample was made of peripheral blood. These TCRs come from a man aged 30 to 45 with COVID-19, enrolled during active disease.

V and J are TRBV5-6 and TRBJ1-6; 7 bases agree with TRBD1. CDR3 size: 15 residues. Per the germline V gene, CDR1 is SGHDT and CDR2 is YYEEEE. Losses at the gene ends were 5 bases for V and 2 bases for J; bases not matched to a gene: 4. The CDR3 loop reads CASRNQGAYNSPLHF. The CDR3 DNA sequence: TGTGCCAGCAGAAACCAGGGGGCCTATAATTCACCCCTCCACTTT.

This chain links TRBV5-6 with TRBJ1-5; 10 bases match TRBD1. CDR1 is SGHDT and CDR2 is YYEEEE in the germline V gene. The trim removed 4 bases at V and 4 bases at J, leaving 5 bases unmatched. The CDR3 length is 15 residues. The CDR3 nucleotides read TGTGCCAGCAGCGGAGGGACAGGGGAAAATCAGCCCCAGCATTTT. This encodes CASSGGTGENQPQHF.

The rearrangement uses TRBV11-2 and TRBJ2-7; 7 nucleotides agree with TRBD2. The V and J ends lost 0 bases and 7 bases, in that order; junction bases with no gene match: 12. The CDR3 spans 16 residues. The germline gives CDR1 SGHAT, CDR2 FQNNGV. CDR3 region: CASSLELARVRREQYF. The CDR3 nucleotides are TGTGCCAGCAGCTTAGAACTAGCGCGAGTACGTAGGGAGCAGTACTTC. The complete variable domain, with remaining parts taken from reference TRBV11-2 and TRBJ2-7, reads EAGVAQSPRYKIIEKRQSVAFWCNPISGHATLYWYQQILGQGPKLLIQFQNNGVVDDSQLPKDRFSAERLKGVDSTLKIQPAKLEDSAVYLCASSLELARVRREQYFGPGTRLTVT.

The V and J genes are TRBV27 and TRBJ2-1, with a possible D match to TRBD2 (5 bases). Germline-derived CDR1 and CDR2 are MNHEY and SMNVEV (reference sequence). There are 17 residues in the CDR3. V was clipped by 6 bases and J by 6 bases, with 24 bases between them. As DNA, the CDR3 is TGTGCCAGCAGCCCAACAGCAACTAGTTTTTTTCGCAATGAGCAGTTCTTC. Its translation is CASSPTATSFFRNEQFF.

The chain carries TRBV6-2 or TRBV6-3 and TRBJ2-2, with D unresolved. V lost 4 bases and J 6 bases, leaving 6 bases between the germline ends. The CDR3 is made up of 12 amino acids. CDR1 MNHEY and CDR2 SVGEGT come from the germline V gene. CDR3 residues: CASSFQSGELFF. CDR3 in DNA: TGTGCCAGCAGTTTCCAGTCCGGGGAGCTGTTTTTT.

This clone has a single count. The rearrangement links TRBV10-1 to TRBJ1-1; 7 positions match TRBD1. The V and J ends lost 6 bases and 8 bases, in that order; junction bases with no gene match: 3. This CDR3 spans 11 amino acids. Germline lookup yields CDR1 WNHNN and CDR2 SYGVQD (reference sequence). CDR3: CASRIQGEAFF. In DNA, the CDR3 is TGCGCCAGCAGAATACAGGGGGAAGCTTTCTTT.

The J gene is TRBJ1-2, the V gene TRBV2; maybe TRBD1 (5 bases). The CDR3 has 12 residues. With 4 bases removed from V and 7 bases from J, the gap between germline ends came to 10 bases. CDR1 is SNHLY and CDR2 is FYNNEI in the germline V gene. The CDR3 nucleotides read TGTGCCAGCAGTGTTATGGGGCCTGGCTACACCTTC. Its translation is CASSVMGPGYTF.

This clone was counted a single time. V is TRBV6-2 or TRBV6-3 and J is TRBJ2-2; 7 nucleotides align to TRBD2. Germline assignment: CDR1 MNHEY and CDR2 SVGEGT. V dropped 6 bases and J dropped 12; count of bases not matched to a gene: 16. The CDR3 runs to 15 residues. In nucleotides, the CDR3 is TGTGCCAGCAGCCGGAGCGGGAAAGGGCACCGGCAGCTGTTTTTT. Its protein product is CASSRSGKGHRQLFF.

CDR3 nucleotides: TGTGCCAGCAGCCCTAGGACAGGGGGCTACGAGCAGTACTTC. Translation gives CASSPRTGGYEQYF. The chain recombines TRBV5-4 with TRBJ2-7; TRBD1 aligns across 10 bases. CDR3 length: 14 amino acids. The junction had 4 bases not matched to a gene; V was cut back by 4 bases and J by 3 bases. Germline CDR1 reads SGHNT; CDR2 reads YYREEE (reference sequence).

V gene TRBV15 combines with J gene TRBJ2-6, with a tentative D call TRBD1 (6 bases). The CDR3 is 17 amino acids. Germline CDR1 is LNHNV and CDR2 is YYDKDF (reference sequence). V was pared by 0 bases and J by 5 bases, with 14 bases between. The CDR3, as DNA: TGTGCCACCAGCAGAGAACAGGGTTCGTTAAGGGCCAACGTCCTGACTTTC. It specifies CATSREQGSLRANVLTF.

This rearrangement joins TRBV6-2 or TRBV6-3 to TRBJ2-1, with TRBD1 identical over 12 bases. V dropped 0 bases and J dropped 9; count of bases not matched to a gene: 6. The CDR3 has 16 residues. The V gene's germline CDR1 is MNHEY and CDR2 SVGEGT. CDR3 protein: CASSYSGTGGIGEQFF. DNA of the CDR3: TGTGCCAGCAGTTACTCCGGGACAGGGGGCATCGGTGAGCAGTTCTTC.

V and J are TRBV2 and TRBJ2-7; D is uncertain. The CDR3 is made up of 13 amino acids. Germline V gene data show CDR1 as SNHLY and CDR2 as FYNNEI. The ends were cut back, 0 bases at V and 5 bases at J, with 8 bases in the middle. DNA for the CDR3: TGTGCCAGCAGTGAAGCGAGAGGTGACGAGCAGTACTTC. Its protein product is CASSEARGDEQYF.

The rearrangement links TRBV10-3 to TRBJ1-5; D not resolved. The germline V and J ends were trimmed by 5 bases and 7 bases, with 12 bases remaining between them. The CDR3 is 13 amino acids. The germline gives CDR1 ENHRY, CDR2 SYGVKD. The DNA for the CDR3 is TGTGCCATCAGTCCAACGGGATACCAGCCCCAGCATTTT. It yields the protein CAISPTGYQPQHF.

This chain joins TRBV5-1 and TRBJ1-1, with 9 bases matching TRBD1. Germline assignment: CDR1 SGHRS and CDR2 YFSETQ. The V and J ends lost 4 bases and 4 bases, in that order; junction bases with no gene match: 5. The CDR3 extends over 14 amino acids. The CDR3 here is CASSPLTGGTEAFF. The CDR3 nucleotides read TGCGCCAGCAGCCCGCTGACAGGGGGCACTGAAGCTTTCTTT.

The chain uses TRBV27 and TRBJ1-1; the match to TRBD1 covers 8 bases. V lost 5 bases to trimming and J lost 3 bases; unmatched junction nucleotides: 11. The germline V gene encodes CDR1 MNHEY and CDR2 SMNVEV (reference sequence). The CDR3 runs to 16 residues. Here the CDR3 DNA reads TGTGCCAGCAGTCCCCCAGGGGGCTGGCAGTACACTGAAGCTTTCTTT. Translated, it gives CASSPPGGWQYTEAFF.

On this clone: One junction end disagrees with the germline gene, perhaps due to a read error. This chain uses TRBV28 with TRBJ1-5, with D unclear. CDR3 length: 18 residues. The germline CDR1 and CDR2 sequences are MDHEN and SYDVKM. The CDR3 loop reads CASSFPSERDISNQPQHF. The CDR3 DNA reads TGTGCCAGTAGTTTTCCCTCGGAGAGGGATATTAGCAATCAGCCCCAGCATTTT.

The chain has TRBV7-6 and TRBJ1-3, with 7 bases identical to TRBD1. This CDR3 is 15 amino acids long. Germline assignment: CDR1 SGHVS and CDR2 FNYEAQ. The V gene end was trimmed by 5 bases and the J gene end by 3 bases; junction bases not matched to a gene: 7. CDR3 DNA sequence: TGTGCCAGCAGCCCTAACAGGGGAGGTGGAAACACCATATATTTT. This translates into CASSPNRGGGNTIYF.

This chain uses TRBV12-3 or TRBV12-4 with TRBJ2-1; a weak D match, TRBD2 (6 bases). The CDR3 spans 13 residues. V lost 6 bases to trimming and J lost 7 bases, with 13 bases between them. The CDR3 loop reads CASREVAGNEQFF. The DNA for the CDR3 is TGTGCCAGCAGGGAGGTGGCGGGGAATGAGCAGTTCTTC.

Worth noting for this clone: Other DNA variants within this sample encode the same CDR3. The chain combines TRBV4-1 with TRBJ1-1, with 9 bases that match TRBD1. Germline CDR1 is MGHRA and CDR2 is YSYEKL. V lost 0 bases and J lost 4; bases outside the gene matches: 3. The CDR3 length is 15 residues. The CDR3 nucleotides read TGCGCCAGCAGCCAAGAGGGACAGGGCGGCACTGAAGCTTTCTTT. This sequence encodes CASSQEGQGGTEAFF.

This chain connects TRBV5-6 to TRBJ1-5; 7 bases map to TRBD1. Trimming at V came to 4 bases and at J to 0 bases, leaving 4 bases not matched to a gene. Per germline, CDR1 SGHDT and CDR2 YYEEEE. This CDR3 comprises 15 residues. CDR3 protein: CASSRGQNSNQPQHF. The CDR3 region has the DNA TGTGCCAGCAGCCGGGGACAGAATAGCAATCAGCCCCAGCATTTT.

The chain uses TRBV19 and TRBJ1-2; 8 nucleotides line up with TRBD1. CDR3 length: 15 amino acids. Trimming took 7 bases from V and 3 from J; bases not matched to a gene: 10. Germline CDR1 LNHDA, CDR2 SQIVND (reference sequence). The CDR3 DNA sequence: TGTGCCAGTACCATCGACAGGGGTGAGGACTATGGCTACACCTTC. It translates to CASTIDRGEDYGYTF.

J is TRBJ2-1 and V is TRBV6-2 or TRBV6-3, with 9 bases fitting TRBD1. The CDR3 runs 16 residues. V lost 5 bases and J lost 5; bases outside the gene matches: 10. Looked up from germline, CDR1 is MNHEY and CDR2 is SVGEGT. In DNA form, the CDR3 reads TGTGCCAGCAGTACTTGGACAGGGGTATTCGACAATGAGCAGTTCTTC. Translating gives CASSTWTGVFDNEQFF.

This clone has just one count. V is TRBV7-2 and J is TRBJ1-2, with 11 bases identical to TRBD1. V lost 2 bases to trimming and J lost 4 bases; unmatched junction nucleotides: 6. Germline V gives CDR1 SGHTA, CDR2 FQGNSA. This CDR3 is 16 amino acids long. The CDR3 spells CASSLNPGTGGYGYTF. The CDR3 DNA reads TGTGCCAGCAGCTTAAACCCTGGGACAGGGGGCTATGGCTACACCTTC.

J is TRBJ2-3 and V is TRBV7-2; 8 bases agree with TRBD1. The CDR3 runs to 16 residues. The germline gives CDR1 SGHTA, CDR2 FQGNSA. The junction had 3 bases not matched to a gene; V was cut back by 1 base and J by 0 bases. Here the CDR3 reads CASSLGDRGSTDTQYF. The CDR3, as DNA: TGTGCCAGCAGCTTAGGAGACAGGGGTAGCACAGATACGCAGTATTTT.

The CDR3 bases are TGTGCCAGCAGCGTAGAGGCGGGAGGGGCAGGGCGATTGAACACTGAAGCTTTCTTT. It codes for CASSVEAGGAGRLNTEAFF. The genes are TRBV9 and TRBJ1-1, with D perhaps matching TRBD1 (5 bases). Germline lookup yields CDR1 SGDLS and CDR2 YYNGEE. V lost 0 bases and J 0 bases, leaving 21 bases between the germline ends. This CDR3 spans 19 amino acids.

The chain links TRBV5-1 to TRBJ2-5, with 11 bases matching TRBD2. Germline-derived CDR1 and CDR2 are SGHRS and YFSETQ. This CDR3 region has 17 residues. V trimming: 0 bases; J trimming: 5 bases; junction bases outside the gene matches: 9. CDR3: CASSLVGSGRAVETQYF. The CDR3 nucleotides read TGCGCCAGCAGCTTGGTCGGTAGCGGGAGGGCGGTGGAGACCCAGTACTTC.

The chain recombines TRBV3-1 (or the pseudogene TRBV3-2) with TRBJ1-4; 7 bases match TRBD1. Germline lookup yields CDR1 LGHDT and CDR2 YNNKEL (reference sequence). The CDR3 contains 19 residues. The junction had 12 bases not matched to a gene; V was cut back by 2 bases and J by 0 bases. The CDR3 DNA reads as TGTGCCAGCAGCCAATATAGGGACAGCTTGGTTGCAACTAATGAAAAACTGTTTTTT. The encoded protein is CASSQYRDSLVATNEKLFF.